This T cell receptor beta chain is from a study of blood T cell repertoires in COVID-19. Study summary: Specimens from acute and convalescent COVID-19 originated in the United States, Italy and Spain.

Per the original data handling: Amplification from reference gene primers served as the basis for estimated nucleated cell counts. The data were produced by immunoSEQ multiplex PCR, yet TCRdb's version contains in-frame clones alone and is incomplete. V and J calls and clone size are those listed in that table; D and trimming were worked out from the DNA. Altogether 250,000 or so clones are present, about 88% being singletons, with the ten largest covering about 1.6%. This clonotype was sampled from a woman aged 45-60 years who had recovered from COVID-19. Sequencing was done on a sample of PBMCs or T cells enriched from blood (not recorded which).

CDR3 in DNA: TGTGCCAGCAGCCGAGCCACAGGGGGGGTAGCCGGGGAGCTGTTTTTT. The encoded protein is CASSRATGGVAGELFF. The chain uses TRBV4-2 and TRBJ2-2; possibly TRBD1 for D (8 bases). CDR1 and CDR2 (germline): LGHNA, YNFKEQ. This CDR3 contains 16 residues. V lost 4 bases, J lost 6 bases, and 18 bases lay in between.